A single sample is the source of the 6 T cell receptor beta chains below, sequenced in a study of blood T cells in healthy people across ages. PCR was performed a second time for about 7 to 12 cycles using a sample-barcoded 5' primer and a J-beta primer mix. TCRdb analysed the 5' RACE reads with MiXCR anew, one entry per CDR3 protein. The sample has roughly 1.6 million distinct CDR3 sequences; roughly 32% are singletons. The material sequenced was blood. These receptor sequences come from a woman between 25 and 40 years old in good health.

The J gene is TRBJ2-7, the V gene TRBV2; a weak D match, TRBD2 (6 bases). V shed 3 bases and J shed 0 bases, with 12 bases lying between them. The germline V gene encodes CDR1 SNHLY and CDR2 FYNNEI. This CDR3 has 15 amino acids. CDR3 sequence: CASSDYGSLSYEQYF. CDR3 DNA sequence: TGTGCCAGCAGTGATTACGGGAGTCTCTCCTACGAGCAGTACTTC.

V gene TRBV27 combines with J gene TRBJ1-1; D not resolved. In germline, CDR1 is MNHEY, CDR2 SMNVEV (reference sequence). With 6 bases removed from V and 3 bases from J, the gap between germline ends came to 11 bases. The length of the CDR3 is 13 residues. The CDR3 loop reads CASRRTEDTEAFF. The CDR3 DNA sequence: TGTGCCAGCAGGAGGACGGAGGACACTGAAGCTTTCTTT.

Of note for this clonotype: A read error may be the cause here, since a much bigger clone is one base away. The chain joins TRBV7-8 to TRBJ2-1; 13 bases are a match to TRBD2. V lost 4 bases to trimming and J lost 2 bases; unmatched junction nucleotides: 11. Germline CDR1 is SGHVS and CDR2 is FQNEAQ. The CDR3 totals 19 residues. The CDR3 region is CASSSPPTSGRVTYNEQFF. For the CDR3, the DNA is TGTGCCAGCAGCTCGCCACCAACTAGCGGGAGGGTAACCTACAATGAGCAGTTCTTC.

Points on this clonotype: Compared with germline, one end of the junction differs, possibly owing to a read error. This sequence joins TRBV7-9 and TRBJ2-3; TRBD2 matches 14 bases. The CDR3 has 16 residues. Germline V CDR1 and CDR2: SEHNR, FQNEAQ (reference sequence). The CDR3 protein is CAGSPGLAGGVDTQYF. CDR3 bases: TGTGCCGGCAGCCCCGGACTAGCGGGGGGCGTAGATACGCAGTATTTT. Filled out from reference TRBV7-9 and TRBJ2-3, the complete variable domain reads DTGVSQNPRHKITKRGQNVTFRCDPISEHNRLYWYRQTLGQGPEFLTYFQNEAQLEKSRLLSDRFSAERPKGSFSTLEIQRTEQGDSAMYLCAGSPGLAGGVDTQYFGPGTRLTVL.

The chain employs TRBV6-2 or TRBV6-3 and TRBJ1-2; 7 positions match TRBD1. The CDR3 loop spans 12 amino acids. CDR1 and CDR2 (germline): MNHEY, SVGEGT. The V gene end was trimmed by 8 bases and the J gene end by 6 bases; junction bases not matched to a gene: 6. The CDR3, as DNA: TGTGCCAGCCGACAGGGAACCGATGGCTACACCTTC. Protein: CASRQGTDGYTF.

The table lists this clonotype with a few counts. This chain joins TRBV3-1 and TRBJ2-5, with TRBD1 identical over 9 bases. From germline, CDR1 is LGHDT and CDR2 YNNKEL (reference sequence). The CDR3 spans 14 residues. The junction had 7 bases not matched to a gene; V was cut back by 6 bases and J by 5 bases. The CDR3 here is CASRPQGAMETQYF. CDR3 in DNA: TGTGCCAGCAGACCACAGGGGGCTATGGAGACCCAGTACTTC.